These T cell receptor beta chains were read from a single sample in a study. From the RT-PCR reads, TCRdb called clonotypes with MiXCR, one entry per CDR3 protein. The profile shows roughly 1,400 distinct CDR3 sequences, 30% to 35% of them singletons. The sequenced sample was memory CD4+ T cells from salivary gland. The receptors here all came from a female donor with primary Sjogren's syndrome. Each CDR3 is given without its conserved first and last residue. Fields, in order: J gene, V gene, CDR3 protein.

TRBJ1-1	TRBV12-3/TRBV12-4	ASTRDRGYTEAF
TRBJ1-1	TRBV20-1	SARDSLTGFYAEAF
TRBJ1-5	TRBV5-6	ASSWRQAANQPQH
TRBJ2-7	TRBV6-6	ASSPHRRGHSYEQY
TRBJ1-6	TRBV29-1	SAIQGTNSPLH
TRBJ2-4	TRBV3-1	ASSQDRLAGGLAKNIQY
TRBJ2-7	TRBV7-2	ASRRTSGVHEQY
TRBJ2-7	TRBV3-1	ASSRDRAYEQY
TRBJ2-1	TRBV12-5	ASGSLLRGTSYNEQF
TRBJ1-1	TRBV30	AWRTGFNTEAF
TRBJ2-3	TRBV20-1	SAPPASGRAGDTQY
TRBJ2-7	TRBV4-1	ASSHGVLGAYEQY
TRBJ2-3	TRBV7-8	ASSLTLRTDTDTQY
TRBJ2-1	TRBV5-1	ASSNPGGGVNEQF
TRBJ2-7	TRBV7-2	ASSLLATVGNEQY